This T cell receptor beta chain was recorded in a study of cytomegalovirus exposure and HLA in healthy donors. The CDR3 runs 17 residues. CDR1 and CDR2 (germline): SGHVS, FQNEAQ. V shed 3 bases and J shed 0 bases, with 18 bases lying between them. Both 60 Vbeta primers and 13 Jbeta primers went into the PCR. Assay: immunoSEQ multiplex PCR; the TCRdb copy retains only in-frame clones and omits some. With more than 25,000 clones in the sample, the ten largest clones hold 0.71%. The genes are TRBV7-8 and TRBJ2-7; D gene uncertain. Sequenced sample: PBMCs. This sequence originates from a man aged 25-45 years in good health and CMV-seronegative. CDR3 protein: CASSFHPRGRSSYEQYF. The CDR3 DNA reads TGTGCCAGCAGCTTTCACCCCCGAGGAAGGAGCTCCTACGAGCAGTACTTC.